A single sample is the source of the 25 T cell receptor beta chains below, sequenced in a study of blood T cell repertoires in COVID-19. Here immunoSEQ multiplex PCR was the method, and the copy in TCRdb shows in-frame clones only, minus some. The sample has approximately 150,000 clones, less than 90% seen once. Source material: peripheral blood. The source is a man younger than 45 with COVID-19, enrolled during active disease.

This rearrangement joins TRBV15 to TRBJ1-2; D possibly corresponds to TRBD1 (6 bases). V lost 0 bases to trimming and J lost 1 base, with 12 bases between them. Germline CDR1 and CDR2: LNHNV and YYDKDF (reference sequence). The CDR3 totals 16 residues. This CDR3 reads CATSREKGVLNYGYTF. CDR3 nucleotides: TGTGCCACCAGCAGAGAAAAGGGGGTGCTTAACTATGGCTACACCTTC.

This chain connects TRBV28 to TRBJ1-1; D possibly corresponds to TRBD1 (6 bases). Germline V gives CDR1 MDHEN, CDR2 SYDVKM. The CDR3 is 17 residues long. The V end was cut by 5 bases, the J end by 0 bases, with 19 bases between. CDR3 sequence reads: CASSDPQGRMLNTEAFF. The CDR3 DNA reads TGTGCCAGCAGTGACCCGCAGGGGAGAATGCTGAACACTGAAGCTTTCTTT.

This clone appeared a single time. The CDR3, as DNA: TGTGCCAGCTCACCGACAGCGGGAGGGGCGACAGATACGCAGTATTTT. This codes for CASSPTAGGATDTQYF. The gene calls are TRBV18 and TRBJ2-3, with TRBD2 matching 10 bases. With V trimmed by 3 bases and J by 3 bases, 6 bases remained unmatched. This CDR3 spans 16 amino acids. Germline CDR1 reads KGHSH; CDR2 reads LQKENI.

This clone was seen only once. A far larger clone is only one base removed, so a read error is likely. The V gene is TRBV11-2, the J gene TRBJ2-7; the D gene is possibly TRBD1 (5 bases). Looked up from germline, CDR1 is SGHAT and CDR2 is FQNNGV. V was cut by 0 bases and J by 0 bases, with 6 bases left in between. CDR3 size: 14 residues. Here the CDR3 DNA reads TGTGCCAGCAGCTTAGACAGGGCCTCCTACGAGCAGTACTTC. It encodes CASSLDRASYEQYF.

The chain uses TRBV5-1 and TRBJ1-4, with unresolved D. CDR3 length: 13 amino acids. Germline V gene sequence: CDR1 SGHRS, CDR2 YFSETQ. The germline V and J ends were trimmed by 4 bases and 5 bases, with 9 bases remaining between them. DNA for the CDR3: TGCGCCAGCAGCAGAGGAGGAAATGAAAAACTGTTTTTT. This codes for CASSRGGNEKLFF.

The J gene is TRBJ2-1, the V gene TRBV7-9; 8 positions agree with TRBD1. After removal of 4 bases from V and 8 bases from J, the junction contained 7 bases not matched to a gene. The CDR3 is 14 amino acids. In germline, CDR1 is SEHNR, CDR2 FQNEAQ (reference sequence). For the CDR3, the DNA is TGTGCCAGCAGCTCTCACGGCAGGGGGCATGAGCAGTTCTTC. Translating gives CASSSHGRGHEQFF.

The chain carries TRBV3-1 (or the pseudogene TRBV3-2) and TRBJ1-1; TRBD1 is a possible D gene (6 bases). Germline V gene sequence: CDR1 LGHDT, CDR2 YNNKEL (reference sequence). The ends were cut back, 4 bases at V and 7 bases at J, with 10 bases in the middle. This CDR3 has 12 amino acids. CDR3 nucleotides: TGTGCCAGCAGCCCTACAGGGAGTGAAGCTTTCTTT. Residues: CASSPTGSEAFF.

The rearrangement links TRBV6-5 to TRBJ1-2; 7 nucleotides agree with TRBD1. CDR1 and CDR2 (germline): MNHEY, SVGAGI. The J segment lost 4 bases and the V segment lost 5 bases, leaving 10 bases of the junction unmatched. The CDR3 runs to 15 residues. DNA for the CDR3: TGTGCCAGCAGTCGAGAAGGGACAGCCATCTATGGCTACACCTTC. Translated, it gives CASSREGTAIYGYTF.

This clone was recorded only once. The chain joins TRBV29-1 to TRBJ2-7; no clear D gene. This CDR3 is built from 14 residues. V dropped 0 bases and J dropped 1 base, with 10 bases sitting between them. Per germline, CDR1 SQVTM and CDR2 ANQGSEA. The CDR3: CSVEESDSSYEQYF. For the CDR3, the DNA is TGCAGCGTTGAAGAAAGCGACTCGTCCTACGAGCAGTACTTC.

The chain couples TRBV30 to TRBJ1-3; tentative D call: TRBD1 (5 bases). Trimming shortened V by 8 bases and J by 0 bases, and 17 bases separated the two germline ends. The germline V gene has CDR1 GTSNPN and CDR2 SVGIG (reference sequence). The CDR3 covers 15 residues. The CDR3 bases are TGTGCCGCTGGAGGGGAGAGGAGCTCTGGAAACACCATATATTTT. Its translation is CAAGGERSSGNTIYF. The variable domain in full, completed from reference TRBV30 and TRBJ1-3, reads SQTIHQWPATLVQPVGSPLSLECTVEGTSNPNLYWYRQAAGRGLQLLFYSVGIGQISSEVPQNLSASRPQDRQFILSSKKLLLSDSGFYLCAAGGERSSGNTIYFGEGSWLTVV.

The CDR3 DNA follows: TGCGCCAGCAGCCCGGACAGGGCGGGCACCGGGGAGCTGTTTTTT. Translated, it gives CASSPDRAGTGELFF. J is TRBJ2-2 and V is TRBV4-3, with TRBD1 matching over 8 bases. The CDR3 has 15 residues. V was clipped by 4 bases and J by 4 bases; unmatched bases: 5. CDR1 is LGHNA, CDR2 YSLEER, per germline.

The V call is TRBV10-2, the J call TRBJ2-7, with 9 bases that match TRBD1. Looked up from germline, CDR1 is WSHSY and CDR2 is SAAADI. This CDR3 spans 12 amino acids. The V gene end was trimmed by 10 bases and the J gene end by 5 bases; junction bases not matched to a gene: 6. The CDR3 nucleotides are TGCGCCACTCTGGACAGGGGCGACGAGCAGTACTTC. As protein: CATLDRGDEQYF.

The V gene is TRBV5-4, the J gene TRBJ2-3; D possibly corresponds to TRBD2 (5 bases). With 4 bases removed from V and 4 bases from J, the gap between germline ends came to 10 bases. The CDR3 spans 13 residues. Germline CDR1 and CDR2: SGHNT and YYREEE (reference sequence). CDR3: CASSLEGADTQYF. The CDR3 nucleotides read TGTGCCAGCAGCCTAGAGGGCGCAGATACGCAGTATTTT.

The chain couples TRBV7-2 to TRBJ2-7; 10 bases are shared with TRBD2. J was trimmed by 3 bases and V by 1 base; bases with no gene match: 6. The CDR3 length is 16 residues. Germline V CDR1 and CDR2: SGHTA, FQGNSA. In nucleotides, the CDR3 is TGTGCCAGCAGCTTAGGGGGGCTAGCGGGAGTCTACGAGCAGTACTTC. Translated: CASSLGGLAGVYEQYF.

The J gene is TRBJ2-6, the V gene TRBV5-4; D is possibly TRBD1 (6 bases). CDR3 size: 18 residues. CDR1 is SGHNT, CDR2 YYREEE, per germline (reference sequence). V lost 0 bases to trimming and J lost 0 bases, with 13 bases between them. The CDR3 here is CASSLEGDLFSGANVLTF. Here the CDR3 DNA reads TGTGCCAGCAGCTTGGAGGGGGACCTTTTCTCTGGGGCCAACGTCCTGACTTTC.

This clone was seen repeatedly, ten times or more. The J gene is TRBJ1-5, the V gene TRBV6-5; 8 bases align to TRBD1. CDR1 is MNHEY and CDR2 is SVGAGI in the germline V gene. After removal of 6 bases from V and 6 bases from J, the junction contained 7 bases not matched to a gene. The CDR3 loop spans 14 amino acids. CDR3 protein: CASRGRGQSQPQHF. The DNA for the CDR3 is TGTGCCAGCAGAGGCAGGGGGCAAAGTCAGCCCCAGCATTTT.

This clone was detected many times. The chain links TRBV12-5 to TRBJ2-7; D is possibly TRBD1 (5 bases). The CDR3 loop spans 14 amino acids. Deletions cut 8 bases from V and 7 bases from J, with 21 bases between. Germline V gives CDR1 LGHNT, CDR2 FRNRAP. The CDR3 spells CASSPPGRPFEQYF. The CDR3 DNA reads TGTGCTAGTTCCCCCCCAGGGCGGCCCTTTGAGCAGTACTTC.

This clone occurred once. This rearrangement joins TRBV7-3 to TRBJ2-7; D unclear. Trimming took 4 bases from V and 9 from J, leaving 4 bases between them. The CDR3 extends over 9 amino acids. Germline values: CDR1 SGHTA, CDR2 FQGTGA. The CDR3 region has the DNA TGTGCCAGCAGCTCGAGGCAGTACTTC. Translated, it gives CASSSRQYF.

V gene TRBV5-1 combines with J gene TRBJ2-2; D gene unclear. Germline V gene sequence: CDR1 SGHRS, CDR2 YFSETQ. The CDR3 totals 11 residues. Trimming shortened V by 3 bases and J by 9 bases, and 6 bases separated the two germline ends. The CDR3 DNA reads TGCGCCAGCAGCTCAAGCCGGGAGCTGTTTTTT. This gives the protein CASSSSRELFF.

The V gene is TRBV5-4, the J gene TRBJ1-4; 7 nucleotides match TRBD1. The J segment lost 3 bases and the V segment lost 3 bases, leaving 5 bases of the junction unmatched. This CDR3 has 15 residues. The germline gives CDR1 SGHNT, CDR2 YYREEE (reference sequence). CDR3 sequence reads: CASSSNRGANEKLFF. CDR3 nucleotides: TGTGCCAGCAGCTCTAACAGGGGAGCTAATGAAAAACTGTTTTTT.

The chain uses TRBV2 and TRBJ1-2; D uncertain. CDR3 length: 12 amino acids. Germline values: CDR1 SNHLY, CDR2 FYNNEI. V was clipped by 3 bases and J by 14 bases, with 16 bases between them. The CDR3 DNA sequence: TGTGCCAGCAGTGACGTTTATCGGACTATAACCTTC. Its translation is CASSDVYRTITF.

CDR3 sequence (DNA): TGTGCCAGCAGCGTAAGCGCGGCAGGGTACACAGATACGCAGTATTTT. This sequence encodes CASSVSAAGYTDTQYF. This chain connects TRBV9 to TRBJ2-3; D may be TRBD1 (5 bases). V was pared by 1 base and J by 2 bases, with 14 bases between. This CDR3 comprises 16 residues. Per the germline V gene, CDR1 is SGDLS and CDR2 is YYNGEE. Combining the CDR3 with reference TRBV9 and TRBJ2-3 gives the whole variable domain DSGVTQTPKHLITATGQRVTLRCSPRSGDLSVYWYQQSLDQGLQFLIQYYNGEERAKGNILERFSAQQFPDLHSELNLSSLELGDSALYFCASSVSAAGYTDTQYFGPGTRLTVL.

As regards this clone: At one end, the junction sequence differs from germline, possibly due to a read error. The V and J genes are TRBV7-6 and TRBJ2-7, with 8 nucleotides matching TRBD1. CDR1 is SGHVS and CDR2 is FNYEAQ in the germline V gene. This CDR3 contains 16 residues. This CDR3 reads CASSRGQGLDSSEQYF. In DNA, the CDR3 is TGTGCCAGCAGCCGCGGACAGGGATTGGATTCCTCCGAGCAGTACTTC.

The CDR3: CASSIVESGSYEQYF. As DNA, the CDR3 is TGTGCCAGTAGTATAGTAGAATCAGGGTCCTACGAGCAGTACTTC. V usage is TRBV19 and J usage is TRBJ2-7, with D tentatively TRBD1 (5 bases). V was trimmed by 1 base and J by 1 base, leaving 11 bases between them. There are 15 residues in the CDR3. CDR1 is LNHDA, CDR2 SQIVND, per germline (reference sequence).

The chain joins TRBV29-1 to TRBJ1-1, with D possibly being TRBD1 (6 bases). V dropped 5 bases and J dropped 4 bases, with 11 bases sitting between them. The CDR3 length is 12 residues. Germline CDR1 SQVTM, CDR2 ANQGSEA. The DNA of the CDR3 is TGCAGCGTTACCACAGGGTTCACTGAAGCTTTCTTT. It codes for CSVTTGFTEAFF. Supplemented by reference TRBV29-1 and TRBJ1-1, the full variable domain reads SAVISQKPSRDICQRGTSLTIQCQVDSQVTMMFWYRQQPGQSLTLIATANQGSEATYESGFVIDKFPISRPNLTFSTLTVSNMSPEDSSIYLCSVTTGFTEAFFGQGTRLTVV.